This TCR beta chain stems from a study of blood T cell repertoires in COVID-19. Germline lookup yields CDR1 LGHNT and CDR2 FRNRAP. The trim removed 0 bases at V and 1 base at J, leaving 6 bases unmatched. There are 18 residues in the CDR3. In the source study's methods: Amplification with reference gene primers provided the estimates of nucleated cell counts. Assay: immunoSEQ multiplex PCR; the TCRdb copy retains only in-frame clones and omits some. The V and J calls and the clone size are those of that table, but D and trimming were determined from the DNA. The table lists some 300,000 clones, just under 90% of them singletons, with just under 9.5% in the top ten. Assignment of participants to cohorts was predicated upon participant-reported clinical history.

This sequence was found in a woman in her 30s who had recovered from COVID-19. The sample consisted of PBMCs or T cells enriched from blood (not recorded which). The chain is built from TRBV12-5 and TRBJ2-1, with TRBD2 identical over 10 bases. CDR3 sequence: CASGLVRDSGGSYNEQFF. In DNA, the CDR3 is TGTGCTAGTGGTTTGGTACGGGATAGCGGGGGGTCCTACAATGAGCAGTTCTTC.